This TCR beta chain was found in a study of T cell repertoires in cytomegalovirus infection. Overall study: In the study, CMV epitopes included recently identified HLA-C-restricted and well-studied HLA-B-restricted ones.

TCRdb called the reads again in MiXCR, with one record for every CDR3 protein. The table includes hundreds of thousands of distinct CDR3 sequences, roughly 30% detected once. In the case of this clonotype: Antigen: not known. The junction and the germline gene differ at one end; a read error may be behind it.

The length of the CDR3 is 13 residues. This specimen consisted of cultured PBMCs, obtained from culture after CMV antigen stimulation. The chain recombines TRBV12-3 or TRBV12-4 with TRBJ2-5; D remains unclear. The clonotype comes from a human donor in good health (CMV status not recorded). Some clones in this sample may be carry-over from other donors' samples. CDR3 sequence: CANSLQTQETQYF. CDR3 in DNA: TGTGCCAACAGTTTACAGACTCAAGAGACCCAGTACTTC.